This T cell receptor (beta chain) was captured in a study of cytomegalovirus exposure and HLA in healthy donors. Findings of the study overall: Donors belonging to an Asian-associated ancestry cluster reportedly showed fewer N-insertions in productive TCRs than the approximately 690-donor mean, according to what a later analysis found. The only immune exposure information that was available was CMV serostatus.

Worth noting for this clone: The antigen remains undetermined.

With 0 bases clipped from V and 4 bases from J, the junction kept 7 bases outside the gene matches. CDR1 and CDR2 from the germline V gene are LNHDA and SQIVND (reference sequence). The CDR3 is made up of 16 amino acids. The PCR made use of 60 Vbeta and 13 Jbeta primers. Clones were read by immunoSEQ multiplex PCR, and TCRdb kept only the in-frame ones, dropping some. The table shows some 270,000 clones, with about four fifths occurring only once. This receptor was identified in a girl aged 2 to 10 in good health and CMV-seronegative. The sample taken for sequencing was PBMCs. The chain has TRBV19 and TRBJ2-3, with 7 bases that match TRBD1. The CDR3 is CASSIDRQGDADTQYF. The DNA for the CDR3 is TGTGCCAGTAGTATAGATCGCCAGGGGGACGCAGATACGCAGTATTTT.